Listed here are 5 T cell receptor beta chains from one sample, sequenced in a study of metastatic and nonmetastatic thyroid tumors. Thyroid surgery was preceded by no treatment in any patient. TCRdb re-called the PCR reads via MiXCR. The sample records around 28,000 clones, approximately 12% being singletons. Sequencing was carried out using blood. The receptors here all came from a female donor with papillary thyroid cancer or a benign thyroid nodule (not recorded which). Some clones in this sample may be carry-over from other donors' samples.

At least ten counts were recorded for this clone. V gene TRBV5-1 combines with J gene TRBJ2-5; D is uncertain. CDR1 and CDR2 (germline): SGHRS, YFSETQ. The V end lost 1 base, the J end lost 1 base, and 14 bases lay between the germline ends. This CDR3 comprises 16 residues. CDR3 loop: CASSLLWSWGQETQYF. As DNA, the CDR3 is TGCGCCAGCAGCTTGTTGTGGTCCTGGGGCCAAGAGACCCAGTACTTC.

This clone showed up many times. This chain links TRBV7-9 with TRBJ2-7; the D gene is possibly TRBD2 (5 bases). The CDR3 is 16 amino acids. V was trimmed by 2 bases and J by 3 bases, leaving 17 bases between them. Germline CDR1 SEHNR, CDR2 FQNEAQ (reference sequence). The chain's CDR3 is CASSLTSGLLGYEQYF. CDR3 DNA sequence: TGTGCCAGCAGCTTAACTTCAGGACTTCTTGGCTACGAGCAGTACTTC.

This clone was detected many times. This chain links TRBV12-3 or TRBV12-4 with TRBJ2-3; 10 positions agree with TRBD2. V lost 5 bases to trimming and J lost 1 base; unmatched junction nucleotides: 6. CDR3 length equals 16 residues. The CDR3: CASSDTGTSGTDTQYF. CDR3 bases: TGTGCCAGCAGTGACACCGGGACTAGCGGCACAGATACGCAGTATTTT.

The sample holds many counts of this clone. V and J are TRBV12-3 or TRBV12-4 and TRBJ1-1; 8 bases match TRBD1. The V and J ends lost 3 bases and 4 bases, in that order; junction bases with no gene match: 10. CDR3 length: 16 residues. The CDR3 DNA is TGTGCCAGCAGTTTTGACGAACTAGGGACAGGCACTGAAGCTTTCTTT. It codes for CASSFDELGTGTEAFF.

CDR3 in amino acids: CASPLAGGTYEQYF. CDR3 nucleotides: TGTGCCAGCCCACTAGCGGGCGGGACCTACGAGCAGTACTTC. The V gene is TRBV6-1, the J gene TRBJ2-7; 9 nucleotides agree with TRBD2. In germline, CDR1 is MNHNS, CDR2 SASEGT. There are 14 residues in the CDR3. Trimming took 8 bases from V and 2 from J; bases not matched to a gene: 7.